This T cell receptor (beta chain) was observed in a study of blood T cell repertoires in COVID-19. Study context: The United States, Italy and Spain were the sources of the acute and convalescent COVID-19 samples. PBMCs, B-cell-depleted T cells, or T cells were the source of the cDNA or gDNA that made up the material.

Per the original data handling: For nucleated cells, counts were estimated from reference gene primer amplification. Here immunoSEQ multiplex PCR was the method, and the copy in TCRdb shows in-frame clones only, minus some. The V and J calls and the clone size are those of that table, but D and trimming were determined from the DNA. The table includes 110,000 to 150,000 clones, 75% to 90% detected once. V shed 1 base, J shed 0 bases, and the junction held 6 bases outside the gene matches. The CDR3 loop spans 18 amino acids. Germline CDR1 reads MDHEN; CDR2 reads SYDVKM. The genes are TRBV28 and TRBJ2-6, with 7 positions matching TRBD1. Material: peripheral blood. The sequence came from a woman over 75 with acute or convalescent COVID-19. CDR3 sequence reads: CASSLFGTARSGANVLTF. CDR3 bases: TGTGCCAGCAGTTTATTTGGGACAGCCCGCTCTGGGGCCAACGTCCTGACTTTC.